This T cell receptor (beta chain) was retrieved from a study of cytomegalovirus exposure and HLA in healthy donors. Germline V gene lookup returns CDR1 SGHNT and CDR2 YYREEE (reference sequence). The CDR3 extends over 14 amino acids. V gave up 0 bases and J gave up 4 bases; unmatched junction bases: 4. Both 60 Vbeta primers and 13 Jbeta primers went into the PCR. Per the original data handling: Among the unique TCR beta chains that a later analysis counted, about 84 million in all, some 10 million were shared. Repertoires were generated with immunoSEQ multiplex PCR, while TCRdb's copy carries only in-frame clones and drops some. V, J and clone size are those of that table, while D and trimming were read from the DNA. Of approximately 120,000 clones in the sample, roughly 80% are singletons; the top ten hold 2% to 3%. Each donor was nominally healthy when sampled (though unrecorded immune exposures were likely).

Findings and caveats of the study: Presence/absence analyses took donor sequencing depth as roughly uniform. As immune exposure information, only CMV serostatus was available.

Details on this clone: Its antigen is still unknown.

This TCR was recovered from a female donor in good health and CMV-seronegative. This chain links TRBV5-4 with TRBJ2-7; the match to TRBD2 covers 7 bases. Sequences were obtained from PBMCs. CDR3 protein: CASSLGGGRYEQYF. The CDR3 region has the DNA TGTGCCAGCAGCTTGGGCGGGGGTAGATACGAGCAGTACTTC.